This record covers a single T cell receptor beta chain. Its specificity is not known. Sequencing of cultured CD4+ T cell DNA used the Oncomine TCR Beta short-read assay. Genomic DNA was isolated from cultured CD4+ T cells. TCRdb re-analysed the PCR reads in MiXCR, keeping a single row per CDR3 protein. The sample yields about 6,300 distinct CDR3 sequences, roughly a third seen once. The sample is drawn from a study of vaccination and CD4 T cells after COVID-19. Study background: The stimulating agents, overlapping spike peptides, came from SARS-CoV-2, HCoV-NL63, HCoV-OC43 and HCoV-229E.

Treatment described: roughly 11-day PBMC culture with coronavirus spike peptide pools or control peptides (ViraFEST assay). The collection of CD4+ T cells from the unexposed donor took place before the COVID-19 pandemic (2011-2018). Peptide pools at roughly 10 ug/ml stimulated two million PBMCs per well with about 10 IU/ml IL-2. Specimen: CD4+ T cells from blood, cultured in vitro. The receptor's source is a human donor in good health.

The CDR3 loop reads CSARGRGGQGSTDTQYF. CDR3 DNA: TGCAGTGCTAGGGGTCGAGGGGGTCAGGGGAGCACAGATACGCAGTATTTT. The V call is TRBV20-1, the J call TRBJ2-3, with a tentative D call TRBD1 (6 bases). The germline V and J ends were trimmed by 3 bases and 0 bases, with 19 bases remaining between them. Germline V lookup: CDR1 DFQATT, CDR2 SNEGSKA (reference sequence). The CDR3 covers 17 residues.